This T cell receptor (beta chain) was found in a study of T cell responses to AZD1222 COVID-19 vaccine. Using immunoSEQ multiplex PCR, the repertoire was profiled, and TCRdb retains in-frame clones only, with some absent. The sample holds approximately 64,000 clones, roughly 89% seen once. The clonotype was recovered from an adult in good health. The sequences come from peripheral blood, collected on day 0 of AZD1222 vaccination.

The CDR3 is CASSPMGGSYGYTF. The DNA for the CDR3 is TGTGCCAGCAGCCCTATGGGGGGGAGCTATGGCTACACCTTC. This chain links TRBV7-9 with TRBJ1-2, with D perhaps matching TRBD1 (5 bases). V shed 5 bases and J shed 4 bases, with 14 bases lying between them. Germline V gives CDR1 SEHNR, CDR2 FQNEAQ (reference sequence). This CDR3 has 14 amino acids.